Listed below are T cell receptor beta chains from one sample, sequenced in a study of blood T cell repertoires in COVID-19. The repertoire was sequenced with immunoSEQ multiplex PCR; TCRdb's copy has only in-frame clones and lacks some. The sample consists of roughly 90,000 clones, approximately 86% of them appearing once. Sequenced input: peripheral blood. The receptors shown here come from a woman over 75 with COVID-19, enrolled during active disease. CDR3s include the opening cysteine and the closing phenylalanine or tryptophan. Not all rows give a size; the values are once, few, many and, for expanded clones, a class.

V	size	J	CDR3
TRBV5-4	.	TRBJ2-7	CASSAGLAGAGEQYF
TRBV9	once	TRBJ2-4	CASSVTGQLAKNIQYF
TRBV10-2	.	TRBJ2-3	CASSESLRSAGPTDTQYF
TRBV18	.	TRBJ1-4	CASSPQQGNEKLFF
TRBV7-3	.	TRBJ1-3	CASPIRDRTIGISGGNTIYF
TRBV2	few	TRBJ1-1	CASSTTGRGTEAFF
TRBV18	.	TRBJ2-6	CASSPPPGEAGANVLTF
TRBV19	.	TRBJ1-1	CASSPDRDLNTEAFF
TRBV19	.	TRBJ2-1	CASSSNSVGLILGQFF
TRBV5-1	.	TRBJ2-5	CASSRVGAGEETQYF
TRBV28	.	TRBJ1-4	CASSRTGSREKLFF
TRBV5-1	.	TRBJ1-2	CASSPGTGWGYTF
TRBV19	.	TRBJ1-4	CASRPITGQANEKLFF
TRBV27	.	TRBJ2-7	CASSNAGGLYEQYF
TRBV12-3/TRBV12-4	.	TRBJ1-2	CASSLDRRGYTF
TRBV27	.	TRBJ2-7	CASGDYYEQYF
TRBV10-3	few	TRBJ2-1	CAISESKGQGDNEQFF
TRBV14	.	TRBJ2-3	CASSQVGLAGAGTQYF
TRBV27	.	TRBJ1-5	CASSLGSGLNQPQHF
TRBV28	.	TRBJ2-3	CASITFGRGRDTQYF